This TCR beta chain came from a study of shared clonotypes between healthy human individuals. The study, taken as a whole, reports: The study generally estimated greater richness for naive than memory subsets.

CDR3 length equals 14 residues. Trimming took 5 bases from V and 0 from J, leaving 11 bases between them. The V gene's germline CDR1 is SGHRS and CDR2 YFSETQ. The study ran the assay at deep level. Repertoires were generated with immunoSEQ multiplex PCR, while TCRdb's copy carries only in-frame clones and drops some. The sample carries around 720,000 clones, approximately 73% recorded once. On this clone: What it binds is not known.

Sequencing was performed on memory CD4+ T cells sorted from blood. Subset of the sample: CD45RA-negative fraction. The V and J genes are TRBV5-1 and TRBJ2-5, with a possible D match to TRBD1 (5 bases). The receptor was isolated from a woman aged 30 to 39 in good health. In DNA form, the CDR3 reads TGCGCCAGCAGACCTGACAGTAACCAAGAGACCCAGTACTTC. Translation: CASRPDSNQETQYF.